This record looks at one T cell receptor beta chain sequence and its context. The data were obtained in a study of T cell clonotyping in hematopoietic cell transplantation. The time point here: recipient sample about 28 days before transplant, after cytoreduction. The V end lost 7 bases, the J end lost 0 bases, and 18 bases lay between the germline ends. The V gene's germline CDR1 is MGHRA and CDR2 YSYEKL. The CDR3 covers 16 residues. Assay used: immunoSEQ multiplex PCR; TCRdb lists only in-frame clones, some missing. The repertoire consists of about 76,000 clones, with almost 97% occurring once and the leading ten covering under 2%.

This chain uses TRBV4-1 with TRBJ1-1, with unresolved D. The sequencing used peripheral blood mononuclear cells, collected before stem cell transplant. The clonotype originates from a woman in her forties or fifties with acute myeloid leukemia. Some clones in this sample may be carry-over from other donors' samples. The CDR3 DNA reads as TGCGCCAGCACCCCCCAGGAGGTACTCATGAACACTGAAGCTTTCTTT. Translating gives CASTPQEVLMNTEAFF.